This TCR beta chain comes out of a study of blood T cell repertoires in COVID-19. This CDR3 region has 14 residues. CDR1 is SGHNT and CDR2 is YYREEE in the germline V gene (reference sequence). V lost 2 bases and J lost 6; bases outside the gene matches: 7. Profiled with immunoSEQ multiplex PCR; TCRdb holds only in-frame clones, not every one. This repertoire shows roughly 38,000 clones, 86% found once; its top ten account for 59%. This clonotype originated in a man between 65 and 85 years old with acute or convalescent COVID-19. The chain joins TRBV5-4 to TRBJ2-7; 8 bases are a match to TRBD1. The sample comprised peripheral blood. CDR3: CASSLPRGLSEQYF. In nucleotides, the CDR3 is TGTGCCAGCAGCTTACCCAGGGGGCTATCCGAGCAGTACTTC.